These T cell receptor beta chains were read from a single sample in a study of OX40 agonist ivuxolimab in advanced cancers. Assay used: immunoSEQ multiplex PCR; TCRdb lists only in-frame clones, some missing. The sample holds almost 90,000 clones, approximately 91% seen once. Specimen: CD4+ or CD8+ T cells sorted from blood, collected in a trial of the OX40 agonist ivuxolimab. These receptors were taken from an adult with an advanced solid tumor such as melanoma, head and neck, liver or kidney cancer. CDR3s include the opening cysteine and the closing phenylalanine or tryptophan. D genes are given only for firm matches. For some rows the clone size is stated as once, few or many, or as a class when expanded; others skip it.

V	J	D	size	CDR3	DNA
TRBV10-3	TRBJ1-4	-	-	CAISPDINEKLFF	TGTGCCATCAGTCCGGACATTAATGAAAAACTGTTTTTT
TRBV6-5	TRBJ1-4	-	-	CASSWGQSGTNEKLFF	TGTGCCAGCAGTTGGGGGCAGAGCGGAACTAATGAAAAACTGTTTTTT
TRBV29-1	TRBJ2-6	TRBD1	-	CSVEFPPGTGGEIAGANVLTF	TGCAGCGTTGAATTCCCTCCCGGGACAGGGGGCGAAATAGCTGGGGCCAACGTCCTGACTTTC
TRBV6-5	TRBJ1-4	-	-	CASSPTGIVNEKLFF	TGTGCCAGCAGCCCCACCGGGATAGTCAATGAAAAACTGTTTTTT
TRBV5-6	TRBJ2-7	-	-	CASSLEGVEQYF	TGTGCCAGCAGCTTGGAGGGGGTCGAGCAGTACTTC
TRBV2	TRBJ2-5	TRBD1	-	CASSEGQGGETQYF	TGTGCCAGCAGTGAAGGACAGGGGGGAGAGACCCAGTACTTC
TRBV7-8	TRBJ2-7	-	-	CASSLGRYYEQYF	TGTGCCAGCAGCTTAGGGCGGTATTACGAGCAGTACTTC
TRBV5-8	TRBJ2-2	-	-	CASPQGALTGELFF	TGTGCCAGCCCCCAAGGGGCGCTCACCGGGGAGCTGTTTTTT
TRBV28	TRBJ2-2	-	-	CASSQGGAGELFF	TGTGCCAGCAGCCAGGGTGGGGCCGGGGAGCTGTTTTTT
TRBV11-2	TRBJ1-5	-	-	CASSLGSYSNQPQHF	TGTGCCAGCAGCTTAGGGTCCTATAGCAATCAGCCCCAGCATTTT
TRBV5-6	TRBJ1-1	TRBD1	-	CASSSGTASTEAFF	TGTGCCAGCAGCAGTGGGACAGCTAGTACTGAAGCTTTCTTT
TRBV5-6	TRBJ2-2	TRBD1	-	CASSFEGGRTGELFF	TGTGCCAGCAGCTTTGAAGGGGGCCGGACCGGGGAGCTGTTTTTT
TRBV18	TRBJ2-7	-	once	CASSPIGVDSYEQYF	TGTGCCAGCTCACCTATAGGGGTCGACTCCTACGAGCAGTACTTC
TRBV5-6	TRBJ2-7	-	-	CASSPEHDRPSYEQYF	TGTGCCAGCAGCCCAGAACACGACAGGCCCTCCTACGAGCAGTACTTC
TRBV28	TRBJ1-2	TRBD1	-	CASSAYPGQGANYGYTF	TGTGCCAGCAGTGCGTACCCTGGACAGGGAGCTAACTATGGCTACACCTTC
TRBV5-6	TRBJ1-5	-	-	CASSLFGAGSPQHF	TGTGCCAGCAGCTTGTTCGGTGCGGGCTCGCCCCAGCATTTT
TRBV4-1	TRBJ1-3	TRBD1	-	CASSHSGTGGGNTIYF	TGCGCCAGCAGCCATAGCGGGACAGGGGGTGGAAACACCATATATTTT
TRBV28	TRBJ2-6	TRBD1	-	CASSGTGAGANVLTF	TGTGCCAGCAGTGGGACAGGGGCGGGGGCCAACGTCCTGACTTTC
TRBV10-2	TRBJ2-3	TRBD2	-	CASAEGAGVADTQYF	TGCGCCAGCGCAGAAGGAGCGGGAGTGGCGGATACGCAGTATTTT
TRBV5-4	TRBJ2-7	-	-	CASSPDPTGFNEQYF	TGTGCCAGCAGCCCGGACCCTACAGGGTTCAACGAGCAGTACTTC
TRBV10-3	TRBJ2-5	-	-	CAISVGGEGETQYF	TGTGCCATCAGTGTAGGCGGCGAGGGAGAGACCCAGTACTTC
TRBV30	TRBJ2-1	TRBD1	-	CAWTARDRGLGEQFF	TGTGCCTGGACCGCAAGGGACAGGGGGCTAGGAGAGCAGTTCTTC
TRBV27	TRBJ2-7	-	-	CASSFPRGNYEQYF	TGTGCCAGCAGTTTTCCCCGCGGGAACTACGAGCAGTACTTC
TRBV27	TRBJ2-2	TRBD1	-	CASSLIPRQGAGELFF	TGTGCCAGCAGTTTGATCCCGAGACAGGGTGCCGGGGAGCTGTTTTTT
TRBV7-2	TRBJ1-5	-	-	CASSLSRGSNQPQHF	TGTGCCAGCAGCTTATCCAGGGGAAGCAATCAGCCCCAGCATTTT
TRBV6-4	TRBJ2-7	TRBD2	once	CASNLAGGSYEQYF	TGTGCCAGCAACCTAGCGGGGGGCTCCTACGAGCAGTACTTC
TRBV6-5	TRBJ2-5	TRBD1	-	CASIDRDRETQYF	TGTGCCAGCATTGACAGGGATCGGGAGACCCAGTACTTC
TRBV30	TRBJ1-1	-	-	CAWAPGLGTEAFF	TGTGCCTGGGCACCCGGCCTGGGGACTGAAGCTTTCTTT
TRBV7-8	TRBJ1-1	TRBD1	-	CASSDRGRGNTEAFF	TGTGCCAGCAGCGATAGGGGGCGAGGGAACACTGAAGCTTTCTTT
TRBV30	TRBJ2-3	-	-	CAWSVRDTQYF	TGTGCCTGGAGTGTACGTGATACGCAGTATTTT
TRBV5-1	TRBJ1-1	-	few	CASSFPPGGTEAFF	TGCGCCAGCAGCTTCCCTCCCGGGGGGACTGAAGCTTTCTTT
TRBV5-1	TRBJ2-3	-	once	CASSAGGPGTDTQYF	TGCGCCAGCAGCGCCGGGGGGCCGGGCACAGATACGCAGTATTTT
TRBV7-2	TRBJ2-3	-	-	CASSLTRAADTQYF	TGTGCCAGCAGCTTAACAAGGGCGGCGGATACGCAGTATTTT
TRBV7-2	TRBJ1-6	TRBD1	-	CASSAGQGNSPLHF	TGTGCCAGCAGCGCGGGACAGGGGAATTCACCCCTCCACTTT
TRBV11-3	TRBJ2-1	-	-	CASSLGTVGFNEQFF	TGTGCCAGCAGCTTAGGGACTGTGGGCTTCAATGAGCAGTTCTTC
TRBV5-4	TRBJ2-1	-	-	CASAVGGGASYNEQFF	TGTGCCAGCGCGGTTGGTGGGGGGGCATCTTACAATGAGCAGTTCTTC
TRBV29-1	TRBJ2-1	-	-	CSAEAGEQFF	TGCAGCGCGGAGGCTGGTGAGCAGTTCTTC
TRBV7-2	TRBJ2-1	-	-	CASTQSVGVDEQFF	TGTGCCAGCACCCAGTCGGTGGGTGTCGATGAGCAGTTCTTC
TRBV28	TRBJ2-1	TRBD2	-	CASYRTSGYNEQFF	TGTGCCAGCTATAGGACTAGCGGATACAATGAGCAGTTCTTC
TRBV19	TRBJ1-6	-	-	CASSIADAPLHF	TGTGCCAGTAGTATAGCTGACGCACCCCTCCACTTT
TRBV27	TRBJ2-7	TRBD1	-	CASRPHDRDYEQYF	TGTGCCAGTAGACCGCATGACAGGGACTACGAGCAGTACTTC
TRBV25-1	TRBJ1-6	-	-	CASSEGLGHNSPLHF	TGTGCCAGCAGTGAAGGGTTGGGCCATAATTCACCCCTCCACTTT
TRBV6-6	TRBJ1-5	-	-	CASLGVRGDQPQHF	TGTGCCAGTCTCGGGGTCCGAGGGGATCAGCCCCAGCATTTT
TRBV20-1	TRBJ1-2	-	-	CSAETGYTF	TGCAGTGCTGAGACTGGCTACACCTTC
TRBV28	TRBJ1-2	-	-	CASSLQGYGYTF	TGTGCCAGCAGTTTGCAGGGGTATGGCTACACCTTC
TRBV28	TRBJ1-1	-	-	CASSLVRQNTEAFF	TGTGCCAGCAGTTTAGTGAGGCAGAACACTGAAGCTTTCTTT
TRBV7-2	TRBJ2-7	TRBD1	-	CASSLHRGQGYEQYF	TGTGCCAGCAGCTTACACAGGGGGCAGGGATACGAGCAGTACTTC
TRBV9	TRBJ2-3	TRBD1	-	CASSADRGHSTDTQYF	TGTGCCAGCAGCGCAGACAGGGGCCATAGCACAGATACGCAGTATTTT
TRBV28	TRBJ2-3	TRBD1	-	CASSLTGDRTDTQYF	TGTGCCAGCAGTTTAACAGGGGACCGCACAGATACGCAGTATTTT
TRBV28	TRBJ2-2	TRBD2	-	CASSDSQGLITGELFF	TGTGCCAGCAGCGACTCCCAGGGACTAATCACCGGGGAGCTGTTTTTT
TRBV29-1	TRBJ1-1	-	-	CSVERQLNTEAFF	TGCAGCGTTGAGCGGCAGTTGAACACTGAAGCTTTCTTT
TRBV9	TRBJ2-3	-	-	CASSVADTRGNTQYF	TGTGCCAGCAGCGTAGCCGATACTAGAGGGAATACGCAGTATTTT